A selection of T cell receptor beta chains follows, all from one sample in a study of blood T cells in healthy people across ages. TCRdb re-called the 5' RACE reads with MiXCR, one entry per CDR3 protein. The table shows 700,000 to 900,000 distinct CDR3 sequences, with around half occurring only once. Sequences were obtained from blood. Every receptor here comes from an older man in good health. Each CDR3 is given with its conserved first and last residue. D genes are given only for firm matches. The listing skips clone size in some rows; elsewhere it reads once, few, many or a size class.

j_call	clone_size	d_call	v_call	cdr3_aa	cdr3_nt
TRBJ2-5	-	TRBD1	TRBV28	CASSQDRAYGTQYF	TGTGCCAGCAGTCAGGACAGGGCCTACGGGACCCAGTACTTC
TRBJ1-2	many	-	TRBV18	CASSPAGGGSRGYTF	TGTGCCAGCTCACCGGCCGGAGGGGGGTCTCGGGGCTACACCTTC
TRBJ2-5	-	-	TRBV5-1	CASSSTAGGETQYF	TGCGCCAGCAGCTCAACGGCGGGTGGGGAGACCCAGTACTTC
TRBJ1-1	-	-	TRBV6-2/TRBV6-3	CASSFGVRAFF	TGTGCCAGCAGTTTTGGGGTGAGGGCTTTCTTT
TRBJ1-4	once	-	TRBV14	CASSQTLATNEKLFF	TGTGCCAGCAGCCAAACCTTGGCCACTAATGAAAAACTGTTTTTT
TRBJ2-7	-	TRBD1	TRBV14	CASSLPGGRYEQYF	TGTGCCAGCAGCCTCCCAGGGGGTCGTTACGAGCAGTACTTC
TRBJ2-6	-	-	TRBV6-5	CASSRGRYRANVLTF	TGTGCCAGCAGCCGGGGTCGCTATAGGGCCAACGTCCTGACTTTC
TRBJ1-2	few	-	TRBV10-3	CAKLEGVIGYTF	TGTGCCAAACTCGAAGGGGTGATTGGCTACACCTTC
TRBJ1-5	once	-	TRBV20-1	CSARPGQSQGPNQPQHF	TGCAGTGCTAGACCTGGACAGTCCCAAGGGCCCAATCAGCCCCAGCATTTT
TRBJ2-3	few	TRBD1	TRBV29-1	CSVGGDRGTDTQYF	TGCAGCGTTGGCGGGGACAGGGGCACAGATACGCAGTATTTT
TRBJ2-3	few	TRBD2	TRBV7-9	CASSLPSGVIPSTDTQYF	TGTGCCAGCAGCTTACCTAGCGGGGTGATACCTAGCACAGATACGCAGTATTTT
TRBJ2-1	-	TRBD1	TRBV6-6	CASRPGQGARNEQFF	TGTGCCAGCAGACCCGGACAGGGGGCTAGGAATGAGCAGTTCTTC
TRBJ1-2	-	TRBD1	TRBV27	CASRSTGGVYGYTF	TGTGCCAGCAGGTCGACAGGGGGCGTCTATGGCTACACCTTC
TRBJ2-7	-	-	TRBV3-1	CASSQGTSIQPEQYF	TGTGCCAGCAGCCAAGGAACAAGCATCCAACCCGAGCAGTACTTC
TRBJ1-2	-	-	TRBV29-1	CSVGGTVGYTF	TGCAGCGTGGGTGGGACGGTAGGCTACACCTTC
TRBJ2-1	-	-	TRBV10-3	CAISDDPPHEQFF	TGTGCCATCAGTGACGACCCGCCCCATGAGCAGTTCTTC
TRBJ2-1	-	-	TRBV12-3/TRBV12-4	CASSPLASAYNVQFF	TGTGCCAGCAGCCCCCTCGCTAGCGCCTACAATGTGCAGTTCTTC
TRBJ2-3	-	-	TRBV7-3	CASSRLPDGGADTQYF	TGTGCCAGCAGCCGTCTCCCTGATGGGGGCGCAGATACGCAGTATTTT
TRBJ2-3	few	TRBD1	TRBV20-1	CSAHRGESTDTQYF	TGCAGTGCTCACAGGGGGGAGAGCACAGATACGCAGTATTTT
TRBJ2-1	-	-	TRBV21-1	CARAETGPYNEQFF	TGTGCAAGAGCAGAGACTGGCCCCTACAATGAGCAGTTCTTC
TRBJ2-3	once	-	TRBV29-1	CSVEVHGDAYF	TGCAGCGTTGAAGTGCACGGAGACGCGTATTTT
TRBJ1-2	-	-	TRBV25-1	CASSEKIYGYTF	TGTGCCAGCAGTGAGAAGATCTATGGCTACACCTTC
TRBJ2-7	few	TRBD1	TRBV5-1	CASSLRQGNYEQYF	TGCGCCAGCAGCTTACGACAGGGCAACTACGAGCAGTACTTC
TRBJ2-7	-	-	TRBV19	CASRLIGAGKSSEQYF	TGTGCCAGTAGGCTGATAGGGGCAGGGAAAAGCAGCGAGCAGTACTTC
TRBJ1-1	-	-	TRBV7-9	CASSHVGGTVEAFF	TGTGCCAGCAGCCACGTGGGGGGTACGGTTGAAGCTTTCTTT
TRBJ1-1	-	-	TRBV3-1	CASSQVAGLNTEAFF	TGTGCCAGCAGCCAAGTGGCGGGACTGAACACTGAAGCTTTCTTT
TRBJ2-1	few	TRBD2	TRBV4-2	CASSPGLAGLSYNEQFF	TGTGCCAGCAGCCCGGGACTAGCGGGTTTATCCTACAATGAGCAGTTCTTC
TRBJ1-1	once	-	TRBV3-1	CASTFAPNTEAFF	TGTGCCAGCACCTTTGCCCCGAACACTGAAGCTTTCTTT
TRBJ1-1	-	TRBD1	TRBV7-9	CASSLRGTGVNTEAFF	TGTGCCAGCAGCTTACGCGGGACAGGGGTAAACACTGAAGCTTTCTTT
TRBJ2-2	-	-	TRBV29-1	CSVWGTGELFF	TGCAGCGTCTGGGGTACCGGGGAGCTGTTTTTT
TRBJ2-7	few	-	TRBV10-3	CAISPARLGPSYEQYF	TGTGCCATCTCTCCGGCACGGTTGGGGCCCTCCTACGAGCAGTACTTC
TRBJ1-5	-	-	TRBV7-3	CASSKTGTSGQPQHF	TGTGCCAGCAGCAAAACCGGGACCTCGGGGCAGCCCCAGCATTTT
TRBJ2-3	-	-	TRBV27	CVSSRNTDTQYF	TGTGTCAGCAGTCGCAACACAGATACGCAGTATTTT
TRBJ1-6	-	TRBD1	TRBV7-9	CASSLFTGAGSPLHF	TGTGCCAGCAGCTTATTCACAGGGGCGGGATCACCCCTCCACTTT
TRBJ2-6	-	-	TRBV7-9	CASSPRWNLGANVLTF	TGTGCCAGCAGCCCCCGTTGGAACCTTGGGGCCAACGTCCTGACTTTC
TRBJ2-7	-	-	TRBV11-2	CATAAGSYNEQYF	TGTGCCACCGCCGCAGGGTCCTACAATGAGCAGTACTTC
TRBJ2-3	-	-	TRBV20-1	CSARGIADTQYF	TGCAGTGCTAGAGGAATTGCCGATACGCAGTATTTT
TRBJ2-7	-	TRBD2	TRBV27	CASSFRRGGRAGLDSYEQYF	TGTGCCAGCAGTTTTAGGCGGGGCGGGAGGGCCGGACTGGATTCCTACGAGCAGTACTTC
TRBJ1-2	-	-	TRBV29-1	CSVVESYGYTF	TGCAGCGTTGTGGAGAGCTATGGCTACACCTTC
TRBJ2-3	-	TRBD2	TRBV6-1	CASSDVLAGRGRYAYF	TGTGCCAGCAGTGACGTTCTAGCGGGGAGGGGCAGATACGCGTATTTT
TRBJ2-7	-	-	TRBV24-1	CATSDPVNSGTANEQYF	TGTGCCACCAGTGACCCCGTTAATAGCGGGACAGCCAATGAGCAGTACTTC
TRBJ2-5	-	-	TRBV4-2	CASSQDSDVGETQYF	TGTGCCAGCAGCCAAGATTCGGACGTAGGCGAGACCCAGTACTTC
TRBJ2-4	-	-	TRBV12-5	CASGPGVNIQYF	TGTGCTAGTGGTCCTGGAGTAAACATTCAGTACTTC
TRBJ2-5	few	-	TRBV7-2	CASSPSPGETQYF	TGTGCCAGCAGCCCGTCTCCGGGAGAGACCCAGTACTTC
TRBJ1-6	few	-	TRBV12-3/TRBV12-4	CASSPVGVPLNSPLHF	TGTGCCAGCAGCCCGGTGGGGGTTCCTTTGAATTCACCCCTCCACTTT
TRBJ1-2	-	-	TRBV29-1	CSSQGQNGYTF	TGCAGTTCCCAAGGGCAAAATGGCTACACCTTC
TRBJ1-1	many	TRBD1	TRBV7-2	CASSPRQGGNTEAFF	TGTGCCAGCAGCCCGAGACAGGGAGGGAACACTGAAGCTTTCTTT
TRBJ2-5	-	-	TRBV5-5	CASSSPRQQETQYF	TGTGCCAGCAGTTCCCCCCGGCAGCAAGAGACCCAGTACTTC
TRBJ2-1	once	TRBD2	TRBV6-6	CASRGTGRTSNEQFF	TGTGCCAGCAGAGGAACGGGCCGGACTAGCAATGAGCAGTTCTTC
TRBJ2-7	-	TRBD1	TRBV5-1	CASSSVGTVDDEQYF	TGCGCCAGCAGCTCGGTGGGGACAGTGGACGACGAGCAGTACTTC
TRBJ2-3	few	-	TRBV29-1	CSAKGISTDTQYF	TGCAGCGCAAAGGGTATCAGCACAGATACGCAGTATTTT
TRBJ2-7	-	TRBD1	TRBV5-8	CASSSDTRGSSYEQYF	TGTGCCAGCAGCTCGGATACCAGGGGGAGCTCCTACGAGCAGTACTTC
TRBJ1-1	-	-	TRBV24-1	CATSRTSNTEAFF	TGTGCCACCAGCCGGACATCGAACACTGAAGCTTTCTTT
TRBJ2-7	-	TRBD2	TRBV28	CASSSLAGGFSYEQYF	TGTGCCAGCAGTTCCTTAGCGGGGGGGTTCTCCTACGAGCAGTACTTC
TRBJ2-7	few	TRBD1	TRBV29-1	CSVEGGQGFDYEQYF	TGCAGCGTTGAAGGGGGACAGGGCTTCGATTACGAGCAGTACTTC
TRBJ2-7	-	TRBD2	TRBV20-1	CSAYGLAVSTYEQYF	TGCAGTGCTTATGGGCTAGCGGTTTCTACCTACGAGCAGTACTTC
TRBJ2-7	few	-	TRBV5-1	CASSLAPGSPEQYF	TGCGCCAGCAGCTTGGCCCCGGGGTCCCCCGAGCAGTACTTC
TRBJ2-2	-	-	TRBV3-1	CASSQVAGGELFF	TGTGCCAGCAGCCAAGTGGCGGGCGGGGAGCTGTTTTTT
TRBJ2-7	-	TRBD2	TRBV6-6	CATGGGLGTYEQYF	TGTGCCACCGGGGGGGGTTTAGGAACCTACGAGCAGTACTTC
TRBJ2-7	-	-	TRBV20-1	CSPLSPTGPPYEQYF	TGCAGCCCATTATCCCCGACCGGACCGCCCTACGAGCAGTACTTC